This T cell receptor beta chain was retrieved from a study of shared T cell receptors in the human thymus. TCRdb keeps only in-frame clones here, not all; method: immunoSEQ multiplex PCR. The repertoire holds roughly 660,000 clones, with over 75% as singletons. This CDR3 region has 12 residues. The germline V gene encodes CDR1 SNHLY and CDR2 FYNNEI. With 7 bases removed from V and 9 bases from J, the gap between germline ends came to 13 bases. These same records also appear under a second study, on human thymus T cells. That source reports: Thymic tissue was derived from resections collected during corrective heart surgery. What appeared biased in thymic and blood repertoires was the usage of V and J genes. Unrelated people showed highly overlapping thymic repertoires, related research reported.

Material: thymocytes. The chain has TRBV2 and TRBJ2-1, with D maybe TRBD2 (5 bases). This receptor was obtained from a boy in the first two years of life with a congenital heart defect. The CDR3 nucleotides are TGTGCCAGCATGGGCCGTGGAGGTGAGCAGTTCTTC. Its translation: CASMGRGGEQFF.